The clone carrying this T cell receptor (beta chain) was counted between two and nine times. The data were obtained in a study of control samples from healthy donors and cancer patients. Looked up from germline, CDR1 is MNHEY and CDR2 is SVGEGT. The CDR3 runs to 14 residues. With 2 bases removed from V and 5 bases from J, the gap between germline ends came to 7 bases. Using immunoSEQ multiplex PCR, the repertoire was profiled, and TCRdb retains in-frame clones only, with some absent. The table shows some 150,000 clones, with around 92% occurring only once. The chain links TRBV6-2 or TRBV6-3 to TRBJ1-6; unclear D gene. The sample consisted of blood. The clonotype originates from a man aged 25-45 years in good health. The CDR3, as DNA: TGTGCCAGCAGTTACGCAGTAGATAATTCACCCCTCCACTTT. Its protein is CASSYAVDNSPLHF.